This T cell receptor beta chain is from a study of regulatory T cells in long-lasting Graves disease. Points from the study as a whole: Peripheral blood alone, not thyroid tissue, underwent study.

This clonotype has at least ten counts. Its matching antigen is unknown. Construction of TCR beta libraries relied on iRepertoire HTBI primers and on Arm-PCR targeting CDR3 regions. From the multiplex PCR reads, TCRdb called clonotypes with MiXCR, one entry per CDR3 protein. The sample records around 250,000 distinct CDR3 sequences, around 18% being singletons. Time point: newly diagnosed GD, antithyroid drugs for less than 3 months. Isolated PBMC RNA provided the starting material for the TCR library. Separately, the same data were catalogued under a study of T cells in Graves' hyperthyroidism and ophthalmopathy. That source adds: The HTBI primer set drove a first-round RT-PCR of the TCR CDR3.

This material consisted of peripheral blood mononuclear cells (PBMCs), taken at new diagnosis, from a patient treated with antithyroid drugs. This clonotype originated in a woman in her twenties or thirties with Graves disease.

CDR3 amino acids: CASSLSGEGYTF. In DNA, the CDR3 is TGTGCCAGCAGCTTGTCGGGAGAAGGCTACACCTTC. V and J are TRBV12-3 or TRBV12-4 and TRBJ1-2, with D uncertain. The V end was cut by 6 bases, the J end by 8 bases, with 13 bases between. The CDR3 is 12 residues long.